The rows below give T cell receptor beta chains drawn from one sample of a study of CD8+CD57+ T cells in acquired aplastic anemia. One entry per CDR3 protein results from TCRdb running MiXCR on the reads. Of 450,000 to 550,000 distinct CDR3 sequences listed, around 32% were seen once; the top ten hold 0.82%. The specimen was sorted CD4+, CD8+, or CD8+CD57+ T cells (not recorded which) from PBMCs. Every receptor here comes from a human donor with aplastic anemia. Each CDR3 is given with its conserved first and last residue. Fields, in order: J gene, clone size, CDR3 length, V gene, D gene, CDR3 protein, CDR3 DNA. A D gene is named only where the DNA matches it firmly. Size tells how often a clone was seen (once, few, many) or the class of an expanded clone, and some rows leave it out.

>TRBJ1-2|NA|15|TRBV15|TRBD1
CATSRPGTADYGYTF
TGTGCCACCAGCAGACCCGGGACAGCAGACTATGGCTACACCTTC
>TRBJ2-2|NA|13|TRBV19|NA
CASSRLMAGELFF
TGTGCCAGTAGTCGGCTAATGGCCGGGGAGCTGTTTTTT
>TRBJ2-7|many|14|TRBV10-3|NA
CAISESWERYEQYF
TGTGCCATCAGTGAGTCGTGGGAGCGGTACGAGCAGTACTTC
>TRBJ1-2|few|12|TRBV7-9|NA
CASRGGSNGYTF
TGTGCCAGCAGGGGGGGGTCCAATGGCTACACCTTC
>TRBJ2-7|few|17|TRBV12-3/TRBV12-4|NA
CASSDDGLANRSYEQYF
TGTGCCAGCAGTGATGATGGGCTAGCGAACCGGTCCTACGAGCAGTACTTC
>TRBJ1-5|many|16|TRBV7-8|NA
CASSLVGGASNQPQHF
TGTGCCAGCAGCTTAGTGGGAGGTGCGAGCAATCAGCCCCAGCATTTT
>TRBJ1-1|few|14|TRBV13|TRBD1
CASTKTGVNTEAFF
TGTGCCAGCACCAAGACAGGGGTGAACACTGAAGCTTTCTTT
>TRBJ1-2|many|17|TRBV11-2|NA
CASSLVIAPGSNYGYTF
TGTGCCAGCAGCTTAGTCATTGCTCCGGGGAGTAACTATGGCTACACCTTC
>TRBJ1-2|many|12|TRBV9|TRBD1
CASSGRGRGYTF
TGTGCCAGCAGCGGCAGGGGGCGTGGCTACACCTTC
>TRBJ1-4|NA|13|TRBV11-3|TRBD1
CASSFRTGEKLFF
TGTGCCAGCAGCTTCCGGACAGGCGAAAAACTGTTTTTT
>TRBJ2-7|many|14|TRBV19|TRBD1
CASSMTGGSREQYF
TGTGCCAGTAGTATGACAGGGGGCTCGAGGGAGCAGTACTTC
>TRBJ1-3|many|14|TRBV15|NA
CATRNREAGNTIYF
TGTGCCACCAGGAACAGGGAGGCTGGAAACACCATATATTTT
>TRBJ2-3|many|16|TRBV10-2|NA
CASSGQGRPSTDTQYF
TGCGCCAGCAGTGGTCAGGGGCGACCCAGCACAGATACGCAGTATTTT
>TRBJ2-7|many|14|TRBV20-1|TRBD1
CSACRTGPTYEQYF
TGCAGTGCTTGCCGGACAGGGCCAACCTACGAGCAGTACTTC
>TRBJ2-3|NA|15|TRBV25-1|NA
CASKLSSSSTDTQYF
TGTGCCAGCAAACTCTCCAGCTCTAGCACAGATACGCAGTATTTT
>TRBJ2-7|many|14|TRBV7-9|NA
CASSLSRTLGEQYF
TGTGCCAGCAGCTTGTCTCGCACCTTGGGCGAGCAGTACTTC
>TRBJ1-1|few|11|TRBV29-1|TRBD1
CSVEGQGEAFF
TGCAGCGTAGAGGGACAGGGGGAAGCTTTCTTT
>TRBJ2-2|NA|15|TRBV19|TRBD1
CASSGGTGVTGELFF
TGTGCCAGTAGTGGTGGGACAGGGGTCACCGGGGAGCTGTTTTTT
>TRBJ1-4|NA|14|TRBV7-7|NA
CASSCWGGNEKLFF
TGTGCTAGCAGCTGTTGGGGGGGTAATGAAAAACTGTTTTTT
>TRBJ2-7|NA|14|TRBV6-1|TRBD2
CASSTLAELYEQCF
TGTGCCAGCAGTACCCTAGCGGAACTCTACGAGCAGTGCTTC
>TRBJ2-7|NA|15|TRBV13|NA
CASSLGSARYYEQYF
TGTGCCAGCAGCCTTGGCAGCGCCCGTTACTACGAGCAGTACTTC
>TRBJ1-5|NA|15|TRBV10-2|NA
CAPTNTTYSNQPQHF
TGCGCCCCTACGAACACCACTTATAGCAATCAGCCCCAGCATTTT
>TRBJ2-6|few|15|TRBV27|NA
CASSSSRSGANVLTF
TGTGCCAGCAGTTCCTCTCGCTCTGGGGCCAACGTCCTGACTTTC
>TRBJ2-3|many|12|TRBV9|NA
CASSVVGDTQYF
TGTGCCAGCAGCGTGGTCGGAGATACGCAGTATTTT
>TRBJ2-7|NA|15|TRBV20-1|TRBD2
CSALTGTSGIDEQYF
TGCAGTGCTCTAACCGGGACTAGCGGGATCGACGAGCAGTACTTC
>TRBJ1-2|NA|15|TRBV20-1|TRBD1
CSAELRDRGRGGYTF
TGCAGTGCTGAGCTTCGGGACAGGGGGCGAGGAGGCTACACCTTC
>TRBJ1-1|few|12|TRBV2|NA
CASTLEGIEAFF
TGTGCCAGCACCTTGGAGGGGATTGAAGCTTTCTTT
>TRBJ1-3|few|13|TRBV5-5|NA
CASGRGEGNTIYF
TGTGCCAGCGGCCGGGGGGAAGGAAACACCATATATTTT
>TRBJ1-5|few|16|TRBV6-1|TRBD1
CASSGGDRAYNQPQHF
TGTGCCAGCAGTGGGGGGGACAGGGCGTACAATCAGCCCCAGCATTTT
>TRBJ1-1|NA|15|TRBV10-3|NA
CVSSRYTGGNTEAFF
TGTGTTAGCTCAAGGTACACAGGAGGGAACACTGAAGCTTTCTTT
>TRBJ1-4|NA|14|TRBV7-9|NA
CASSAQGPNEKLFF
TGTGCCAGCAGCGCTCAGGGCCCTAATGAAAAACTGTTTTTT
>TRBJ2-7|many|14|TRBV19|NA
CASSPQEEPYEQYF
TGTGCCAGTAGTCCCCAGGAAGAACCCTACGAGCAGTACTTC
>TRBJ1-2|many|13|TRBV20-1|NA
CSASIGGAYGYTF
TGCAGTGCTAGTATCGGGGGTGCCTATGGCTACACCTTC
>TRBJ1-1|NA|15|TRBV5-1|NA
CASSLRGVTNTEAFF
TGCGCCAGCAGCTTGCGGGGGGTGACGAACACTGAAGCTTTCTTT
>TRBJ2-1|many|15|TRBV19|NA
CASSTRPAVGNEQFF
TGTGCCAGTAGTACCCGGCCCGCGGTTGGCAATGAGCAGTTCTTC
>TRBJ1-1|NA|15|TRBV18|NA
CASSPSSGLNTEAFF
TGTGCCAGCTCACCAAGTTCCGGGCTGAACACTGAAGCTTTCTTT
>TRBJ2-5|NA|14|TRBV15|TRBD2
CATSLAGREETQYF
TGTGCCACCAGCTTGGCAGGGCGGGAGGAGACCCAGTACTTC
>TRBJ2-1|NA|15|TRBV5-1|NA
CASSLYRGRGDEQFF
TGCGCCAGCAGCTTGTACCGGGGACGGGGTGATGAGCAGTTCTTC
>TRBJ1-4|NA|14|TRBV19|NA
CASSLQGSSEELFF
TGTGCCAGCAGCCTCCAGGGGAGTAGTGAAGAACTGTTTTTT
>TRBJ2-2|NA|14|TRBV7-9|NA
CASPKGENTGELFF
TGTGCCAGCCCCAAGGGGGAGAACACCGGGGAGCTGTTTTTT
>TRBJ1-3|NA|17|TRBV9|NA
CASSPHGAGDLGNTIYF
TGTGCCAGCAGCCCACATGGCGCAGGGGATCTTGGAAACACCATATATTTT
>TRBJ2-7|NA|13|TRBV20-1|TRBD1
CSARGQQTGAQYF
TGCAGTGCTAGAGGGCAACAGACAGGGGCGCAGTACTTC
>TRBJ2-2|NA|15|TRBV9|NA
CASSGEGPNTGELFF
TGTGCCAGCAGCGGGGAAGGGCCGAACACCGGGGAGCTGTTTTTT
>TRBJ1-5|NA|20|TRBV18|NA
CASSPIPPRGAEASNQPQHF
TGTGCCAGCTCACCAATCCCTCCACGGGGGGCGGAGGCAAGCAATCAGCCCCAGCATTTT
>TRBJ2-3|NA|16|TRBV5-1|TRBD1
CASRHGTGGATDTQYF
TGCGCCAGTCGACATGGGACAGGGGGCGCAACAGATACGCAGTATTTT
>TRBJ1-2|once|13|TRBV19|NA
CASSLLGWAKNTF
TGTGCCAGTAGTCTCCTAGGGTGGGCTAAGAACACCTTC
>TRBJ1-3|many|13|TRBV2|TRBD1
CASRRQGADTIYF
TGTGCCAGCAGAAGACAGGGTGCAGACACCATATATTTT